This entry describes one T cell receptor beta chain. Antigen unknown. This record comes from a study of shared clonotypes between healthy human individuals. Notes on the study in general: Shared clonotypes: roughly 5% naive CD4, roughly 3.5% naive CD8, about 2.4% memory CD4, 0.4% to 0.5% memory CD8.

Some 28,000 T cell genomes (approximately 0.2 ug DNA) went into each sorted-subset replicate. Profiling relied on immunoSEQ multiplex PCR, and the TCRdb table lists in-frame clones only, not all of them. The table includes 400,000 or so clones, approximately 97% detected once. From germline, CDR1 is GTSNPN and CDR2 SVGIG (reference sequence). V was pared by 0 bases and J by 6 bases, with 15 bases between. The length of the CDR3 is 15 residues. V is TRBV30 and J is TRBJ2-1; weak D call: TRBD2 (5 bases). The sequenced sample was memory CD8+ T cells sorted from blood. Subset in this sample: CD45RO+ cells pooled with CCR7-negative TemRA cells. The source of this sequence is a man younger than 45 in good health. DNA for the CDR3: TGTGCCTGGAGTGTCGGGCGGGTGAGGGTCAATGAGCAGTTCTTC. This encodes CAWSVGRVRVNEQFF.